Shown below are 3 T cell receptor beta chains from a single sample sequenced in a study of metastatic and nonmetastatic thyroid tumors. Before thyroid surgery, none of the patients had received any treatment. TCRdb redid the clone calls on the PCR reads using MiXCR. The sample consists of around 36,000 clones, around 28% of them appearing once. The sequencing sample was made of blood. These receptor sequences come from a female donor with papillary thyroid cancer or a benign thyroid nodule (not recorded which). Some clones in this sample may be carry-over from other donors' samples.

This chain links TRBV7-9 with TRBJ2-5; 9 bases map to TRBD2. Germline CDR1 is SEHNR and CDR2 is FQNEAQ (reference sequence). Trimming at V came to 1 base and at J to 4 bases, leaving 1 base not matched to a gene. The CDR3 totals 14 residues. The CDR3: CASSLVAGVETQYF. The CDR3 DNA sequence: TGTGCCAGCAGCTTAGTAGCGGGAGTAGAGACCCAGTACTTC.

The chain couples TRBV20-1 to TRBJ2-7; 7 bases fit TRBD2. The V gene end was trimmed by 0 bases and the J gene end by 5 bases; junction bases not matched to a gene: 7. The CDR3 length is 14 residues. Germline V lookup: CDR1 DFQATT, CDR2 SNEGSKA (reference sequence). The CDR3: CSARELGRENEQYF. CDR3 DNA: TGCAGTGCTAGAGAATTGGGGCGGGAGAACGAGCAGTACTTC.

This clone came up many times. This specimen includes other DNA sequences encoding the same CDR3. The chain recombines TRBV7-3 with TRBJ1-6; 8 bases agree with TRBD1. The V gene's germline CDR1 is SGHTA and CDR2 FQGTGA. The V and J ends lost 5 bases and 8 bases, in that order; junction bases with no gene match: 11. This CDR3 contains 16 residues. The CDR3 is CASSPGTGEGHSPLHF. DNA for the CDR3: TGTGCCAGCAGCCCCGGGACAGGAGAAGGGCATTCACCCCTCCACTTT.